The next 21 T cell receptor beta chains were all read from a single sample in a study of blood T cell repertoires in COVID-19. The method was immunoSEQ multiplex PCR; TCRdb's version includes in-frame clones alone and lacks a portion of them. Of some 200,000 clones listed, 81% are singletons. The specimen was peripheral blood. The receptors were sampled from a woman in her 40s with COVID-19, enrolled during active disease.

The V call is TRBV28, the J call TRBJ1-6; 10 bases agree with TRBD1. Per the germline V gene, CDR1 is MDHEN and CDR2 is SYDVKM. V shed 6 bases and J 9 bases; nucleotides not matched to a gene: 8. The length of the CDR3 is 15 residues. CDR3 residues: CASRPGTGAGSPLHF. The CDR3 nucleotides read TGTGCCAGCAGACCCGGGACAGGGGCGGGTTCACCCCTCCACTTT.

This clone was counted only a few times. This chain connects TRBV5-1 to TRBJ1-1; a possible D gene is TRBD1 (5 bases). V lost 4 bases, J lost 9 bases, and 19 bases lay in between. The CDR3 length is 14 residues. The germline CDR1 and CDR2 sequences are SGHRS and YFSETQ. The DNA of the CDR3 is TGCGCCAGCAGCCCACCAGCGGGGGATCTAAAAGCTTTCTTT. Residues: CASSPPAGDLKAFF.

The gene calls are TRBV5-1 and TRBJ1-2, with 7 bases matching TRBD1. The CDR3 totals 17 residues. Germline V CDR1 and CDR2: SGHRS, YFSETQ. Losses at the gene ends were 4 bases for V and 4 bases for J; bases not matched to a gene: 16. CDR3: CASSTGTEVITRYGYTF. The CDR3 DNA follows: TGCGCCAGCAGCACCGGGACAGAAGTGATTACCCGCTATGGCTACACCTTC.

The chain is built from TRBV5-4 and TRBJ1-2; D is perhaps TRBD1 (6 bases). CDR3 size: 13 residues. Germline values: CDR1 SGHNT, CDR2 YYREEE (reference sequence). The V end was cut by 4 bases, the J end by 7 bases, with 14 bases between. CDR3 nucleotides: TGTGCCAGCAGCCTCGGGGGGGGCTTTGGCTACACCTTC. Translating it yields CASSLGGGFGYTF.

The chain links TRBV11-2 to TRBJ2-7; a possible D gene is TRBD2 (6 bases). There are 14 residues in the CDR3. The germline CDR1 and CDR2 sequences are SGHAT and FQNNGV. With 5 bases removed from V and 5 bases from J, the gap between germline ends came to 16 bases. This chain's CDR3 is CASSHSKRADEQYF. The CDR3 nucleotides are TGTGCCAGCAGCCACTCCAAGCGGGCCGACGAGCAGTACTTC. The variable domain in full, with the rest retrieved from reference TRBV11-2 and TRBJ2-7, is EAGVAQSPRYKIIEKRQSVAFWCNPISGHATLYWYQQILGQGPKLLIQFQNNGVVDDSQLPKDRFSAERLKGVDSTLKIQPAKLEDSAVYLCASSHSKRADEQYFGPGTRLTVT.

This chain connects TRBV19 to TRBJ2-1; D is possibly TRBD2 (5 bases). Trimming removed 5 bases at V and 0 bases at J, with 11 bases between. Germline CDR1 and CDR2: LNHDA and SQIVND (reference sequence). CDR3 size: 15 residues. The CDR3 coding sequence is TGTGCCAGTAGTTTTTTTGGGAGCTCCTACAATGAGCAGTTCTTC. As protein: CASSFFGSSYNEQFF.

The rearrangement joins TRBV2 to TRBJ1-3, with D maybe TRBD1 (5 bases). In germline, CDR1 is SNHLY, CDR2 FYNNEI. V lost 4 bases and J 0 bases, leaving 7 bases between the germline ends. The CDR3 contains 14 residues. CDR3 sequence reads: CASSGTPSGNTIYF. The DNA for the CDR3 is TGTGCCAGCAGTGGGACACCCTCTGGAAACACCATATATTTT.

This chain links TRBV9 with TRBJ2-2, with D perhaps TRBD1 (6 bases). This CDR3 region has 15 residues. Germline V gene data show CDR1 as SGDLS and CDR2 as YYNGEE. With 4 bases removed from V and 0 bases from J, the gap between germline ends came to 10 bases. As DNA, the CDR3 is TGTGCCAGCAGCCAGGGGCAGCCGAACACCGGGGAGCTGTTTTTT. As protein: CASSQGQPNTGELFF.

This rearrangement joins TRBV19 to TRBJ1-4; D perhaps matches TRBD1 (5 bases). Germline V gene lookup returns CDR1 LNHDA and CDR2 SQIVND (reference sequence). Trimming removed 10 bases at V and 0 bases at J, with 21 bases between. CDR3 length: 17 amino acids. The CDR3 region is CATSRSRVGATNEKLFF. DNA for the CDR3: TGTGCCACCTCCCGGAGCAGGGTTGGGGCAACTAATGAAAAACTGTTTTTT.

V is TRBV5-1 and J is TRBJ2-3, with 7 nucleotides matching TRBD2. This CDR3 has 15 amino acids. The V segment lost 4 bases and the J segment 3 bases; nucleotides outside the gene matches: 8. Germline V gene sequence: CDR1 SGHRS, CDR2 YFSETQ. CDR3 amino acids: CASSPGRGKTDTQYF. DNA for the CDR3: TGCGCCAGCAGCCCTGGGCGGGGGAAAACAGATACGCAGTATTTT.

The chain is built from TRBV28 and TRBJ1-4, with D possibly matching TRBD1 (5 bases). CDR3 size: 15 residues. Germline-derived CDR1 and CDR2 are MDHEN and SYDVKM. Trimming stripped 5 bases from V and 11 bases from J, with 21 bases between. The CDR3: CASSPSRGNSWKLFF. DNA for the CDR3: TGTGCCAGCAGTCCCTCTAGGGGCAATTCTTGGAAACTGTTTTTT.

The CDR3 is CASSLVLGNEQFF. The DNA of the CDR3 is TGTGCCAGCAGCTTAGTCCTAGGCAATGAGCAGTTCTTC. The chain employs TRBV7-9 and TRBJ2-1; D not resolved. Germline V gene sequence: CDR1 SEHNR, CDR2 FQNEAQ (reference sequence). The CDR3 is 13 residues long. V was clipped by 1 base and J by 6 bases, with 7 bases between them.

This clone was detected a few times. This chain links TRBV15 with TRBJ1-1; 7 nucleotides line up with TRBD1. CDR3 length: 15 amino acids. V was pared by 3 bases and J by 6 bases, with 10 bases of the junction left unmatched. Germline CDR1 reads LNHNV; CDR2 reads YYDKDF (reference sequence). The CDR3 protein is CATSSRQGGTAEAFF. The CDR3, as DNA: TGTGCCACCAGCAGTAGACAGGGAGGAACGGCTGAAGCTTTCTTT.

This chain connects TRBV27 to TRBJ2-5; 11 nucleotides agree with TRBD2. In germline, CDR1 is MNHEY, CDR2 SMNVEV (reference sequence). The CDR3 consists of 15 residues. With V trimmed by 7 bases and J by 4 bases, 8 bases remained unmatched. CDR3 protein: CASNLAGGNPETQYF. The CDR3 nucleotides are TGTGCCAGCAATCTAGCGGGGGGAAACCCAGAGACCCAGTACTTC.

V gene TRBV25-1 combines with J gene TRBJ2-3, with 9 positions matching TRBD1. V lost 5 bases to trimming and J lost 3 bases; unmatched junction nucleotides: 3. The germline V gene encodes CDR1 MGHDK and CDR2 SYGVNS. The CDR3 is 14 residues long. CDR3 nucleotides: TGTGCCAGCAGTCTGGGACAGGGAACAGATACGCAGTATTTT. As protein: CASSLGQGTDTQYF. Supplemented by reference TRBV25-1 and TRBJ2-3, the full variable domain reads EADIYQTPRYLVIGTGKKITLECSQTMGHDKMYWYQQDPGMELHLIHYSYGVNSTEKGDLSSESTVSRIRTEHFPLTLESARPSHTSQYLCASSLGQGTDTQYFGPGTRLTVL.

The chain links TRBV7-6 to TRBJ1-6; 7 nucleotides align to TRBD1. Germline V lookup: CDR1 SGHVS, CDR2 FNYEAQ. The length of the CDR3 is 20 residues. With V trimmed by 2 bases and J by 0 bases, 13 bases remained unmatched. In DNA, the CDR3 is TGTGCCAGCAGCTTATGGGGAACCTCCCGGGACAGCTCCTATAATTCACCCCTCCACTTT. Translation: CASSLWGTSRDSSYNSPLHF.

This sequence joins TRBV9 and TRBJ2-3; possible D gene TRBD2, 5 bases. The CDR3 runs to 14 residues. Trimming stripped 3 bases from V and 5 bases from J, with 13 bases between. Germline V gene sequence: CDR1 SGDLS, CDR2 YYNGEE. DNA of the CDR3: TGTGCCAGCAGCGCCCTCCCCCGGGGAGATACGCAGTATTTT. Translating it yields CASSALPRGDTQYF.

CDR3: CASSRPDRDSGNTIYF. DNA for the CDR3: TGTGCCAGTAGTAGGCCTGACAGGGACTCTGGAAACACCATATATTTT. This chain links TRBV19 with TRBJ1-3; 7 nucleotides agree with TRBD1. CDR1 and CDR2 from the germline V gene are LNHDA and SQIVND (reference sequence). The trim removed 4 bases at V and 0 bases at J, leaving 6 bases unmatched. CDR3 length equals 16 residues.

This rearrangement joins TRBV18 to TRBJ1-2, with a tentative D call TRBD1 (6 bases). Per the germline V gene, CDR1 is KGHSH and CDR2 is LQKENI. This CDR3 comprises 14 residues. Trimming took off 0 bases at V and 6 bases at J, with 11 bases between the two ends. The CDR3 nucleotides are TGTGCCAGCTCACCACCGGACAGAGGTGATGGCTACACCTTC. Translated, it gives CASSPPDRGDGYTF.

The CDR3 sequence is CASSYITSDPRSGELFF. CDR3 nucleotides: TGCGCCAGCAGCTATATAACTAGCGACCCCAGGTCCGGGGAGCTGTTTTTT. This rearrangement joins TRBV4-1 to TRBJ2-2; 7 nucleotides align to TRBD2. Germline CDR1 reads MGHRA; CDR2 reads YSYEKL. The ends lost 5 bases at V and 6 bases at J; junction bases unmatched: 15. The CDR3 loop spans 17 amino acids.

The rearrangement uses TRBV4-2 and TRBJ1-3; 7 bases match TRBD1. The ends lost 1 base at V and 0 bases at J; junction bases unmatched: 9. From germline, CDR1 is LGHNA and CDR2 YNFKEQ. The CDR3 sequence is 18 residues long. For the CDR3, the DNA is TGTGCCAGCAGCCAAGTTAGCTTTGGGGACAGCTCTGGAAACACCATATATTTT. This gives the protein CASSQVSFGDSSGNTIYF.